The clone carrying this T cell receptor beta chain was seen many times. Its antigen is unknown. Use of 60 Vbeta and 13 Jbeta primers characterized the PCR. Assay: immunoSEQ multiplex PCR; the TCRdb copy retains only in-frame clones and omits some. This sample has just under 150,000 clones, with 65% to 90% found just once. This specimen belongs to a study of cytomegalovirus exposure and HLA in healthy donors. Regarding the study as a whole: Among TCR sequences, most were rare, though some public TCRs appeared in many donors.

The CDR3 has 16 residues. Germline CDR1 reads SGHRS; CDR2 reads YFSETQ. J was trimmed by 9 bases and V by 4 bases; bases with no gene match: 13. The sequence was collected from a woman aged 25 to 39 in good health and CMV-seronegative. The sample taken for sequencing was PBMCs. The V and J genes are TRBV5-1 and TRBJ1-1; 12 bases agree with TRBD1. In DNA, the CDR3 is TGCGCCAGCAGCGGGACAGGGGGCGCTGAACGGTACCAAGCTTTCTTT. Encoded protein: CASSGTGGAERYQAFF.